The TCR beta chain under discussion was sequenced for a study of blood T cell repertoires in COVID-19. Turning to the study itself: From the United States, Italy and Spain came samples of acute and convalescent COVID-19. PBMCs, B-cell-depleted T cells, or T cells were the source of the cDNA or gDNA that made up the material.

Original methodology: Counts of nucleated cells, estimated from reference gene primer amplification, were obtained. The repertoire was sequenced with immunoSEQ multiplex PCR; TCRdb's copy has only in-frame clones and lacks some. V and J calls and clone size are as listed in that table; D and trimming were resolved from the DNA. The sample shows approximately 75,000 clones, less than 85% of them seen only once. This CDR3 is built from 13 residues. The V gene lost 7 bases and the J gene lost 4 bases, with 13 bases spanning the gap. The V gene's germline CDR1 is SGHRS and CDR2 YFSETQ. The sequenced material came from peripheral blood. This TCR was sampled from a human donor with acute or convalescent COVID-19. The donor label of this sample is uncertain. The chain recombines TRBV5-1 with TRBJ2-3, with D possibly being TRBD2 (6 bases). The CDR3 DNA is TGCGCCAGCTCGCCGGGGGTCCCAGATACGCAGTATTTT. It yields the protein CASSPGVPDTQYF.